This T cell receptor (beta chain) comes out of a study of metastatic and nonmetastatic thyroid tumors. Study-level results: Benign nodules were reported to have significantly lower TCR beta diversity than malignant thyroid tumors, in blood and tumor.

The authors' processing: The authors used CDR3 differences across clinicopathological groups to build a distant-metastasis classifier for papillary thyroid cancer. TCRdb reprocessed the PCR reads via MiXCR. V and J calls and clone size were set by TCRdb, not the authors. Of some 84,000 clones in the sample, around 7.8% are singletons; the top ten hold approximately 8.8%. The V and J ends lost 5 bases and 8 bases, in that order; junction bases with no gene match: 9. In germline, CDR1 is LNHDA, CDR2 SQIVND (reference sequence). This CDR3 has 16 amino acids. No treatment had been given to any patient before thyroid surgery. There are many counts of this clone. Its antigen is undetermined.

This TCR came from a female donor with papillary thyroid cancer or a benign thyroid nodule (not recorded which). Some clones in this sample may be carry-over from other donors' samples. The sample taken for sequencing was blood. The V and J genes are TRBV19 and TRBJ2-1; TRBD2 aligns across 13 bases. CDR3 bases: TGTGCCAGTAGTTCCATTCGGGGGACTAGCGGGGATGAGCAGTTCTTC. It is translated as CASSSIRGTSGDEQFF. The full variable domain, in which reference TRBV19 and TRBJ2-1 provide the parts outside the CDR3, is DGGITQSPKYLFRKEGQNVTLSCEQNLNHDAMYWYRQDPGQGLRLIYYSQIVNDFQKGDIAEGYSVSREKKESFPLTVTSAQKNPTAFYLCASSSIRGTSGDEQFFGPGTRLTVL.